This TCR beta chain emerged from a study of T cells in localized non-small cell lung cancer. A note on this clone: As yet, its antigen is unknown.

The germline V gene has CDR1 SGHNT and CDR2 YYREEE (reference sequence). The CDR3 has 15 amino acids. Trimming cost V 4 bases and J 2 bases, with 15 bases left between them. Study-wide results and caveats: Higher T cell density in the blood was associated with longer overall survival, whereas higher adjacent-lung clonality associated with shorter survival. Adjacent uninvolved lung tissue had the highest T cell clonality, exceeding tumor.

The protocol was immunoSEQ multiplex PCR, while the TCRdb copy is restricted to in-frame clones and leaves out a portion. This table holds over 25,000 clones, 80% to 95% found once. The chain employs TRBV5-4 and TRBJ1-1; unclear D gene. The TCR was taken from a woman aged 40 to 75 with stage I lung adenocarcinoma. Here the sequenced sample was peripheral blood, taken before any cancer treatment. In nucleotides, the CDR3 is TGTGCCAGCAGCCTGGCGGCACAGCGAAACACTGAAGCTTTCTTT. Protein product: CASSLAAQRNTEAFF.